This T cell receptor beta chain was captured in a study of beta chain features in type 1 diabetes. Study details: Across every sample, about 110 million sorted cells were examined in total. Regarding the study as a whole: For Type 1 diabetes patients, all four CD4+ subsets carried TCRB CDR3s that were moderately but significantly shorter. It was among patients, rather than healthy donors, that naive, central memory and Treg TCRB repertoires appeared more similar. Any PCR bias toward short templates would affect both groups alike. Sequencing the cDNA could make cells with high TCR expression show up more than they should.

Expressed TCRB transcripts got sequenced, as all isolated RNA was reverse transcribed. Clones were read by immunoSEQ multiplex PCR, and TCRdb kept only the in-frame ones, dropping some. The sample lists roughly 730,000 clones; 13% were seen once. Notes on this clone: Its antigen remains unknown.

This sequence originates from a man between 18 and 29 years old with type 1 diabetes. Material for sequencing was naive CD4+ T cells from blood.

The CDR3 region is CASSLLPGQGDSPLHF. Written as DNA, the CDR3 is TGCGCCAGCAGCTTGTTACCGGGACAGGGAGATTCACCCCTCCACTTT. V usage is TRBV5-1 and J usage is TRBJ1-6; 9 bases are a match to TRBD1. This CDR3 is 16 amino acids long. Germline-derived CDR1 and CDR2 are SGHRS and YFSETQ. V trimming: 1 base; J trimming: 8 bases; junction bases outside the gene matches: 7.